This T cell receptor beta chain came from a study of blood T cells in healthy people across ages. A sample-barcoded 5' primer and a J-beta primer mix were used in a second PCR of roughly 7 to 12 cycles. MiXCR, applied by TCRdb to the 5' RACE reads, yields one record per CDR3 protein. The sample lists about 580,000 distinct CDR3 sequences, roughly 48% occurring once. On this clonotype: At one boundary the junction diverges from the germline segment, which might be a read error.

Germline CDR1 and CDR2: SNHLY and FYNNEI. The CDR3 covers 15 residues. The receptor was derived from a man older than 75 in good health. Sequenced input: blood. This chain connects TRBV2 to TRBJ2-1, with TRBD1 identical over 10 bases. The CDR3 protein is CASREDRGPYNEQFF. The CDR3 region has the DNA TGTGCCAGCAGGGAAGACAGGGGGCCCTACAATGAGCAGTTCTTC.